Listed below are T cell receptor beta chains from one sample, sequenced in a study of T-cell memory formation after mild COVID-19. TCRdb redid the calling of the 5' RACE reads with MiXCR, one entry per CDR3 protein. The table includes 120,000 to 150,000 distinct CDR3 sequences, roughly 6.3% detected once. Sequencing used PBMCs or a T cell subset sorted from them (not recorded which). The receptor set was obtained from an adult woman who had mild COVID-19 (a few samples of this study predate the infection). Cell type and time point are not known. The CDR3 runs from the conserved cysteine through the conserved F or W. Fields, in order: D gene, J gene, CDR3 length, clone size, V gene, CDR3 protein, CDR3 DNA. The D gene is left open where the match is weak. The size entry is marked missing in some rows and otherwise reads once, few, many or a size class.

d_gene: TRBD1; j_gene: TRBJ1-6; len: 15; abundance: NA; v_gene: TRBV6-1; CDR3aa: CASSAIRDSRSPLHF; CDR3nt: TGTGCCAGCAGTGCGATCCGGGACAGTCGTTCCCCCCTCCACTTT
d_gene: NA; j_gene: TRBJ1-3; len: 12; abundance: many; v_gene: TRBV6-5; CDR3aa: CAIRGSGNTIYF; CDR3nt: TGTGCCATTAGGGGTTCTGGAAACACCATATATTTT
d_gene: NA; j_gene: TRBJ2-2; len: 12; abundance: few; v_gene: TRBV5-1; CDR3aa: CASSLPSGELFF; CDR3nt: TGCGCCAGCAGCTTGCCTAGCGGGGAGCTGTTTTTT
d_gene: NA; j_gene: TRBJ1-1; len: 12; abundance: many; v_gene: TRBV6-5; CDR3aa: CATGHLNTEAFF; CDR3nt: TGTGCCACGGGGCATCTGAACACTGAAGCTTTCTTT
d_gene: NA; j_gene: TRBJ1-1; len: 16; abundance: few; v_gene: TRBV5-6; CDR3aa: CASSQRQAYMNTEAFF; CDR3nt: TGTGCCAGCAGCCAACGACAGGCGTACATGAACACTGAAGCTTTCTTT
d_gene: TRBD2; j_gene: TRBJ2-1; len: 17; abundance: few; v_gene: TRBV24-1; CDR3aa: CATSDHLGGGRSNEQFF; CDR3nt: TGTGCCACCAGTGATCACCTGGGGGGGGGTCGTAGTAATGAGCAGTTCTTC
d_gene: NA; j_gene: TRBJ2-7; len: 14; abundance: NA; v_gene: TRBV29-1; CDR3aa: CSVVGGRGSYEQYF; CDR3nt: TGCAGCGTTGTAGGTGGGAGAGGCTCCTACGAGCAGTACTTC
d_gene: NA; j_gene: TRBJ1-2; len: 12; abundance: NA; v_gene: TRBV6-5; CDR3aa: CASRPGQSGYTF; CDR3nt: TGTGCCAGCAGACCCGGACAGTCTGGCTACACCTTC
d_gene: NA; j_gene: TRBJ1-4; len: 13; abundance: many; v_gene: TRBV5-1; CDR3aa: CASSLATNEKLFF; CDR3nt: TGCGCCAGCAGCTTGGCAACTAATGAAAAACTGTTTTTT
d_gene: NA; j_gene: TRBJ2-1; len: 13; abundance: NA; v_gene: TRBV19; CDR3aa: CASSNVRMGEQFF; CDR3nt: TGTGCCAGTAGTAATGTTAGGATGGGGGAGCAGTTCTTC
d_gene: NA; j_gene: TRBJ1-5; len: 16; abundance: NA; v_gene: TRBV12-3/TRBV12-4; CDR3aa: CASRPLEPGGNQPQHF; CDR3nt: TGTGCCAGCAGACCTCTAGAACCCGGTGGCAATCAGCCCCAGCATTTT
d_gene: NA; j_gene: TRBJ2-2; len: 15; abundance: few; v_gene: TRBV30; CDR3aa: CAWSVKTGNTGELFF; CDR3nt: TGTGCCTGGAGTGTAAAGACAGGGAACACCGGGGAGCTGTTTTTT
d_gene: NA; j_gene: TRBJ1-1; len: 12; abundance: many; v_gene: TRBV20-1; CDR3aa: CSAPGVNTEAFF; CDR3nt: TGCAGTGCGCCTGGCGTGAACACTGAAGCTTTCTTT
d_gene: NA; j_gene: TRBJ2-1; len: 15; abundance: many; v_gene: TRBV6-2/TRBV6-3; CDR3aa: CASSYGYNSYNEQFF; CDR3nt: TGTGCCAGCAGCTACGGGTACAACTCCTACAATGAGCAGTTCTTC
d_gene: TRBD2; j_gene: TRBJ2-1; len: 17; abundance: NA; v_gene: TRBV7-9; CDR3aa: CASSLAGLAGSYNDQFF; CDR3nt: TGTGCCAGCAGCTTAGCCGGCCTAGCGGGCTCCTACAATGATCAGTTCTTC
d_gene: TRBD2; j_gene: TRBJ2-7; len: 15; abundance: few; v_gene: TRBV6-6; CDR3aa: CASRGTSGASYEQYF; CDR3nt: TGTGCCAGCAGGGGGACTAGCGGAGCGTCCTACGAGCAGTACTTC
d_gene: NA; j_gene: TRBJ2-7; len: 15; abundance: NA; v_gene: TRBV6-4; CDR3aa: CASSTTRVPLKEQYF; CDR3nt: TGTGCCAGCAGTACGACTCGAGTTCCGTTGAAGGAGCAGTACTTC
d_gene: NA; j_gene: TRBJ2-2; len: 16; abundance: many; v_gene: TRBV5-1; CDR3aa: CASSSRGTANTGELFF; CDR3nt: TGCGCCAGCAGCTCTAGGGGGACTGCGAACACCGGGGAGCTGTTTTTT
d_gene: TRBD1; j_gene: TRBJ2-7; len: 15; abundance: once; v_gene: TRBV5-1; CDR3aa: CASSALTGTGAEQYF; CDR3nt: TGCGCCAGCAGCGCCTTAACCGGGACAGGGGCCGAGCAGTACTTC
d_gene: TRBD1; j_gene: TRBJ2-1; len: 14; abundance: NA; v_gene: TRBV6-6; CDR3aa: CASSYGTGRNEQFF; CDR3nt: TGTGCCAGCAGTTACGGGACAGGGAGGAATGAGCAGTTCTTC
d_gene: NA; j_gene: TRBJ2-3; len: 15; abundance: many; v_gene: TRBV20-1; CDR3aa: CSARLGTLRRDTQYF; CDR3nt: TGCAGTGCTCGTCTCGGGACTTTAAGGAGAGATACGCAGTATTTT
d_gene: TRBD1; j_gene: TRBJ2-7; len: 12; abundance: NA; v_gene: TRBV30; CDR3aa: CAWGGQLYEQYF; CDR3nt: TGTGCCTGGGGGGGACAGCTCTACGAGCAGTACTTC
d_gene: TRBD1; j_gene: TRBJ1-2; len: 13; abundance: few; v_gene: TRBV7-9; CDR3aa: CASSSRQGLGYTF; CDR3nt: TGTGCCAGCAGCTCTCGACAGGGACTGGGCTACACCTTC
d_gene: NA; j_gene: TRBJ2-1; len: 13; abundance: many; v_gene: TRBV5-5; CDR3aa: CASSLGAYNEQFF; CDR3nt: TGTGCCAGCAGCTTGGGCGCCTACAATGAGCAGTTCTTC
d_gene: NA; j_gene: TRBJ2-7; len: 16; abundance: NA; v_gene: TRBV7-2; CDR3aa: CASSARGAGLTYEQYF; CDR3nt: TGTGCCAGCAGCGCGCGCGGGGCGGGGCTCACCTACGAGCAGTACTTC
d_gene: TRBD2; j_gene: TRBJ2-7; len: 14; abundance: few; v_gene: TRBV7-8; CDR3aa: CASSPGRVKYEQYF; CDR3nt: TGTGCCAGCAGCCCCGGGAGGGTAAAATACGAGCAGTACTTC
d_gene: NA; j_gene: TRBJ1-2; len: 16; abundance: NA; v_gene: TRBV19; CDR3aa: CASNEDVRQAYYGYTF; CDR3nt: TGTGCCAGTAACGAGGACGTTCGGCAGGCTTACTATGGCTACACCTTC
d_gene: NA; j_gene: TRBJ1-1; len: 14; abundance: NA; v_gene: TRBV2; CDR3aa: CASSTSGGNAEAFF; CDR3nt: TGTGCCAGCAGTACTTCTGGGGGGAACGCTGAAGCTTTCTTT
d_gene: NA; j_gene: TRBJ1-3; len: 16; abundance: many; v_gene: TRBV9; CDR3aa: CASSVEATGLGNTIYF; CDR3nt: TGTGCCAGCAGCGTAGAGGCAACAGGGTTGGGAAACACCATATATTTT
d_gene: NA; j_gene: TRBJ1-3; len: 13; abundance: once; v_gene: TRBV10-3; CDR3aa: CAISESKGNTIYF; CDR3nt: TGTGCCATCAGTGAGTCTAAGGGAAACACCATATATTTT
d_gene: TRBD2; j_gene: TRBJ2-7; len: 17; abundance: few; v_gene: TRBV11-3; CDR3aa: CASSSRLGGGPKYEQYF; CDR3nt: TGTGCCAGCAGCTCACGCCTGGGGGGAGGGCCTAAGTACGAGCAGTACTTC
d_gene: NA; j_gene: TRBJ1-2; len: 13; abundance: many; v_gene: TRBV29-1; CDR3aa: CSVEVQGDYGYTF; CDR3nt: TGCAGCGTTGAAGTACAAGGTGACTATGGCTACACCTTC
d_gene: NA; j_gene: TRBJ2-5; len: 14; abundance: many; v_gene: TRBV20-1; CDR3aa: CSASRGAREETQYF; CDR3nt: TGCAGTGCTAGTCGAGGGGCAAGGGAGGAGACCCAGTACTTC
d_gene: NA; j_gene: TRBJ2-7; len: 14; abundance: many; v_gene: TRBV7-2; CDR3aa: CSLRPGHSRYEQYF; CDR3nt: TGCTCGCTCCGACCCGGTCATTCTCGCTACGAGCAGTACTTC
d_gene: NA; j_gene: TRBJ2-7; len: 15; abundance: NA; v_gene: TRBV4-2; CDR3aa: CASSRDNRALYEQYF; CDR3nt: TGTGCCAGCAGCCGAGATAACAGGGCGTTGTACGAGCAGTACTTC
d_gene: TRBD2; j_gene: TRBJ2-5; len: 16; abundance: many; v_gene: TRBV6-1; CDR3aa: CASSVLAGGLQETQYF; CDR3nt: TGTGCCAGCAGTGTCCTAGCGGGGGGGCTCCAAGAGACCCAGTACTTC
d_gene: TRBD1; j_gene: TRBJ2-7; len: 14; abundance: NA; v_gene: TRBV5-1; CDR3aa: CASGEDRGTYEQYF; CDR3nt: TGCGCCAGCGGAGAGGACAGGGGAACCTACGAGCAGTACTTC
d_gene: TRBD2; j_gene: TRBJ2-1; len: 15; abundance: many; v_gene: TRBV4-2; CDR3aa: CASSQDGGVKNEQFF; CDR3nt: TGTGCCAGCAGCCAAGACGGGGGGGTGAAAAATGAGCAGTTCTTC
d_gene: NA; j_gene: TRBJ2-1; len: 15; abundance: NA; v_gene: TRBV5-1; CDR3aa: CASRRTSKGDNEQFF; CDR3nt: TGCGCCAGCAGGCGTACTAGCAAGGGGGACAATGAGCAGTTCTTC
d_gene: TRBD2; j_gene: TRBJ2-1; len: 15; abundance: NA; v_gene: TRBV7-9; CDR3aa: CASSLQSGGPREQFF; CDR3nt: TGTGCCAGCAGCTTACAGTCGGGAGGGCCACGTGAGCAGTTCTTC
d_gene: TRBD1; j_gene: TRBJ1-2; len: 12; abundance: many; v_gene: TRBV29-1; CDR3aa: CSVTGHNYGYTF; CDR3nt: TGCAGCGTGACAGGGCATAACTATGGCTACACCTTC
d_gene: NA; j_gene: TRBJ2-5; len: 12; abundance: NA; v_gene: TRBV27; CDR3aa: CASSPLGETQYF; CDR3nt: TGTGCCAGCAGTCCACTTGGAGAGACCCAGTACTTC
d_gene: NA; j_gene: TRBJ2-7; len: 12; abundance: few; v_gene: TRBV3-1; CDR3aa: CASSDRDWTQYF; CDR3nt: TGTGCCAGCAGTGACCGGGACTGGACGCAGTACTTC
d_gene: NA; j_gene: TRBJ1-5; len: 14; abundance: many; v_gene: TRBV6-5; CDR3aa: CASSTDRTSQPQHF; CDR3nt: TGTGCCAGCAGCACCGACAGGACGAGTCAGCCCCAGCATTTT
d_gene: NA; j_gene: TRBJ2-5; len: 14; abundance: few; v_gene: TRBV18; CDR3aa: CASSRSRTQETQYF; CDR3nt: TGTGCCAGCTCAAGGTCACGGACCCAAGAGACCCAGTACTTC
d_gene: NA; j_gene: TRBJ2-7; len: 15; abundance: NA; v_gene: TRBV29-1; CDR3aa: CSVVEPRGRAYEQYF; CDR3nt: TGCAGCGTTGTGGAACCTAGGGGCAGGGCCTACGAGCAGTACTTC
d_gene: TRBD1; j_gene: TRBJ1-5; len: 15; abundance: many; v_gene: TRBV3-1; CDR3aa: CASSRGQGNFQPQHF; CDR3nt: TGTGCCAGCAGCCGCGGACAGGGTAATTTTCAGCCCCAGCATTTT
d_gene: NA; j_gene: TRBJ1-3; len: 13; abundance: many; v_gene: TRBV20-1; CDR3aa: CSTGASRGNTIYF; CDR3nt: TGCAGTACCGGGGCCTCCAGGGGAAACACCATATATTTT
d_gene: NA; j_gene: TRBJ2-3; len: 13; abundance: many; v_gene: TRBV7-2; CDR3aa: CASRIRSTDTQYF; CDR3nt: TGTGCCAGCAGGATAAGGAGCACAGATACGCAGTATTTT
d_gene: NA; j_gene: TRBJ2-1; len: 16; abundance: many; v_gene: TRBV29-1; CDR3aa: CSALKPGYSSYNEQFF; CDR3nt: TGCAGCGCCCTTAAGCCGGGGTATAGCTCCTACAATGAGCAGTTCTTC
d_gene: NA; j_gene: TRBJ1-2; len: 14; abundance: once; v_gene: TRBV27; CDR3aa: CASSLSNRAYGYTF; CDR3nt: TGTGCCAGCAGTTTATCGAACAGGGCCTATGGCTACACCTTC
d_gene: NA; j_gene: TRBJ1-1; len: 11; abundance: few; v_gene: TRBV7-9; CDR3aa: CASSLVYEAFF; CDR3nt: TGTGCCAGCAGCTTAGTATATGAAGCTTTCTTT
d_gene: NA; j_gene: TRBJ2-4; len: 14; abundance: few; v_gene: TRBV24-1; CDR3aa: CATSAGSAKNIQYF; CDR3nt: TGTGCCACCAGTGCGGGTAGCGCCAAAAACATTCAGTACTTC
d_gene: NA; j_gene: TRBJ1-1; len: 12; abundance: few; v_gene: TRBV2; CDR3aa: CASSESWTGAFF; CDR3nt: TGTGCCAGCAGTGAGAGTTGGACTGGGGCTTTCTTT
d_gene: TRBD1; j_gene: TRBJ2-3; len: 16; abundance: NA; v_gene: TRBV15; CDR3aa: CATSRAGQGRTDTQYF; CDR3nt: TGTGCCACCAGCAGAGCGGGACAGGGTCGCACAGATACGCAGTATTTT
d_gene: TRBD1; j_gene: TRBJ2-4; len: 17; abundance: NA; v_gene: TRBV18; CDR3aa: CASSPPGQGRSKNIQYF; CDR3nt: TGTGCCAGCTCACCCCCGGGACAGGGACGGTCCAAAAACATTCAGTACTTC
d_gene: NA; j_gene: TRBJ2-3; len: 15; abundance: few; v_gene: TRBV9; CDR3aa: CASSVGGGHTDTQYF; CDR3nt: TGTGCCAGCAGCGTAGGTGGCGGCCACACAGATACGCAGTATTTT
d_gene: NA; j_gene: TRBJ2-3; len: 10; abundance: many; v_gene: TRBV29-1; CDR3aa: CSVVSDTQYF; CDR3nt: TGCAGCGTTGTAAGTGATACGCAGTATTTT
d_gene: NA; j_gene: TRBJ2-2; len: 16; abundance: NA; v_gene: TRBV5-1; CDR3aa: CASSLLQGSITGELFF; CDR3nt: TGCGCCAGCAGCTTGCTCCAGGGGTCAATCACCGGGGAGCTGTTTTTT